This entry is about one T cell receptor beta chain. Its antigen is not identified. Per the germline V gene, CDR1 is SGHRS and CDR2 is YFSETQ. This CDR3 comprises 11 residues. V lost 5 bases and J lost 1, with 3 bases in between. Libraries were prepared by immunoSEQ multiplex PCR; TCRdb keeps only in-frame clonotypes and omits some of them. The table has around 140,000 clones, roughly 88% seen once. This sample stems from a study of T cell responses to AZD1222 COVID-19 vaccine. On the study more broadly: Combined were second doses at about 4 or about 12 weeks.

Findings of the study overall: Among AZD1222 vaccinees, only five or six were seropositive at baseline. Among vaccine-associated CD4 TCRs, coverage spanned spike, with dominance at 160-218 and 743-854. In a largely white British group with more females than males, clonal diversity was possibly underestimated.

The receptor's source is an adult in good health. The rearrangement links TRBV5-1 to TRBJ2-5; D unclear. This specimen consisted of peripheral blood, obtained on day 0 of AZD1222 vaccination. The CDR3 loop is CASRAQETQYF. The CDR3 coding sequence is TGCGCCAGCAGGGCCCAAGAGACCCAGTACTTC.